This passage covers 30 T cell receptor beta chains from one sample sequenced in a study of blood T cells in healthy people across ages. Primers used in a second PCR of roughly 7 to 11 cycles were a sample-barcoded 5' primer and a J-beta primer mix. Via MiXCR, TCRdb re-called the 5' RACE reads, giving one row per CDR3 protein. The table has about 650,000 distinct CDR3 sequences, around 52% seen once; the top ten hold approximately 15%. The source material was blood. The origin of the receptors is a woman older than 75 in good health.

This clonotype was observed many times. The chain has TRBV5-1 and TRBJ1-6, with a possible D match to TRBD1 (5 bases). V lost 0 bases and J 4 bases, leaving 11 bases between the germline ends. This CDR3 spans 16 amino acids. Per the germline V gene, CDR1 is SGHRS and CDR2 is YFSETQ. The CDR3 DNA reads as TGCGCCAGCAGCTTGGCGGACACGCCTTATAATTCACCCCTCCACTTT. Encoded protein: CASSLADTPYNSPLHF.

This clonotype has ten or more counts. This sequence joins TRBV20-1 and TRBJ1-5, with TRBD1 identical over 11 bases. The germline V gene has CDR1 DFQATT and CDR2 SNEGSKA (reference sequence). The CDR3 runs to 13 residues. Trimming at V came to 6 bases and at J to 4 bases, leaving 2 bases not matched to a gene. CDR3 amino acids: CSAGTGGNQPQHF. CDR3 DNA: TGCAGTGCCGGGACAGGGGGTAATCAGCCCCAGCATTTT.

A word on this clonotype: This CDR3 fails to terminate in the conserved phenylalanine or tryptophan, so it likely reflects a read error. The chain has TRBV12-3 or TRBV12-4 and TRBJ2-3, with 7 bases matching TRBD2. The CDR3 spans 15 residues. Trimming cost V 3 bases and J 4 bases; bases outside gene matches: 7. CDR3 in DNA: TGTGCCAGCAGTTTCGGGAGGATGAGCGCAGATACGCAGTATTCT. This codes for CASSFGRMSADTQYS.

Here the CDR3 reads CASSYQQGHSGNTIYF. The CDR3 DNA reads TGCGCCAGCAGCTATCAACAGGGCCACTCTGGAAACACCATATATTTT. The chain has TRBV5-1 and TRBJ1-3; a weak D match, TRBD1 (6 bases). CDR1 and CDR2 from the germline V gene are SGHRS and YFSETQ. Trimming stripped 3 bases from V and 0 bases from J, with 13 bases between. The CDR3 loop spans 16 amino acids.

On this clonotype itself: A much larger clonotype is one base distant, so this may be a read error. The V gene is TRBV12-3 or TRBV12-4, the J gene TRBJ2-1; tentative D call: TRBD1 (7 bases). The CDR3 consists of 12 residues. CDR3 bases: TGTACCGTCAGGGGGGTTGACAATGAGCAGTTCTTC. Amino acid sequence: CTVRGVDNEQFF.

With respect to this clonotype: Given a much more abundant clone one base away, this may be a read error. V gene TRBV7-6 combines with J gene TRBJ2-5; D is possibly TRBD1 or TRBD2 (7 bases each). CDR3 length equals 14 residues. CDR1 SGHVS and CDR2 FNYEAQ come from the germline V gene. V lost 5 bases and J 7 bases, leaving 17 bases between the germline ends. This chain's CDR3 is CASSTDREGGTQYF. The CDR3 DNA reads TGTGCCAGCAGCACTGACAGGGAGGGAGGGACCCAGTACTTC.

This clonotype came up a few times. One base away lies a much larger clone, so this may be a sequencing read error. This rearrangement joins TRBV20-1 to TRBJ2-1; 8 bases agree with TRBD1. The CDR3 has 13 amino acids. Germline V gives CDR1 DFQATT, CDR2 SNEGSKA (reference sequence). The DNA for the CDR3 is TGCCGTGCCATAGACAGGGGTCGGAATGAGCAGTTCTTC. Translated, it gives CRAIDRGRNEQFF.

The rearrangement uses TRBV3-1 and TRBJ2-3; the match to TRBD2 covers 7 bases. J was trimmed by 11 bases and V by 1 base; bases with no gene match: 3. This CDR3 has 12 residues. The V gene's germline CDR1 is LGHDT and CDR2 YNNKEL (reference sequence). The CDR3 sequence is CASSQALAGQYF. The CDR3 coding sequence is TGTGCCAGCAGCCAAGCGTTAGCGGGGCAGTATTTT.

This clonotype has just one count. The J gene is TRBJ2-1, the V gene TRBV27, with 9 bases matching TRBD1. The V and J ends lost 6 bases and 6 bases, in that order; junction bases with no gene match: 3. The CDR3 is 13 amino acids. The germline CDR1 and CDR2 sequences are MNHEY and SMNVEV (reference sequence). The CDR3 nucleotides read TGTGCCAGCAGCCACAGGGGGCTCAATGAGCAGTTCTTC. This sequence encodes CASSHRGLNEQFF.

This clonotype was seen at least ten times. The rearrangement links TRBV28 to TRBJ2-3; TRBD2 matches at 9 bases. This CDR3 region has 16 residues. From germline, CDR1 is MDHEN and CDR2 SYDVKM. V shed 8 bases, J shed 5 bases, and the junction held 14 bases outside the gene matches. This CDR3 reads CASPQPRLAVRDTQYF. In DNA, the CDR3 is TGTGCCAGCCCCCAGCCGCGACTAGCGGTAAGAGATACGCAGTATTTT.

This clonotype appeared a few times. The V gene is TRBV6-5, the J gene TRBJ2-3, with D maybe TRBD2 (7 bases). The CDR3 length is 16 residues. Germline V gene lookup returns CDR1 MNHEY and CDR2 SVGAGI. Trimming stripped 4 bases from V and 2 bases from J, with 16 bases between. The CDR3 sequence is CASSSLGGGPTDTQYF. The CDR3 nucleotides read TGTGCCAGCAGTTCCTTGGGGGGGGGGCCCACAGATACGCAGTATTTT.

A few counts support this clonotype. The chain's CDR3 is CSAPLSWSNQPQHF. In nucleotides, the CDR3 is TGCAGTGCTCCCCTGAGCTGGAGCAATCAGCCCCAGCATTTT. The chain has TRBV20-1 and TRBJ1-5; D unresolved. V lost 5 bases to trimming and J lost 1 base, with 12 bases between them. The CDR3 consists of 14 residues. From germline, CDR1 is DFQATT and CDR2 SNEGSKA (reference sequence).

In its sample, this clonotype was seen many times. The rearrangement joins TRBV28 to TRBJ2-7; 7 bases are shared with TRBD1. CDR3 size: 15 residues. CDR1 and CDR2 from the germline V gene are MDHEN and SYDVKM. V trimming: 8 bases; J trimming: 4 bases; junction bases outside the gene matches: 14. DNA of the CDR3: TGTGCCAGCGGGTATAGGAGACAGGGCAGGTACGAGCAGTACTTC. As protein: CASGYRRQGRYEQYF. The variable domain in full, completed from reference TRBV28 and TRBJ2-7, reads DVKVTQSSRYLVKRTGEKVFLECVQDMDHENMFWYRQDPGLGLRLIYFSYDVKMKEKGDIPEGYSVSREKKERFSLILESASTNQTSMYLCASGYRRQGRYEQYFGPGTRLTVT.

This clonotype showed up just once. J is TRBJ1-1 and V is TRBV15; a possible D gene is TRBD1 (6 bases). The V gene's germline CDR1 is LNHNV and CDR2 YYDKDF (reference sequence). CDR3 length equals 15 residues. V was clipped by 3 bases and J by 0 bases, with 11 bases between them. CDR3 loop: CATSRDRRLNTEAFF. For the CDR3, the DNA is TGTGCCACCAGCAGGGACAGAAGATTGAACACTGAAGCTTTCTTT.

Note on this clonotype: A much larger clone sits a single nucleotide away, making a read error possible. The chain combines TRBV7-3 with TRBJ1-2; possibly TRBD1 for D (6 bases). This CDR3 is built from 14 residues. Germline V gene sequence: CDR1 SGHTA, CDR2 FQGTGA. In DNA, the CDR3 is TGTGCCAGCAGCGTAACCCCACAGGGTAGCGGCTACACCTTC. Residues: CASSVTPQGSGYTF.

In the case of this clonotype: A much more abundant neighbour one base away suggests this may be a read error. The rearrangement links TRBV2 to TRBJ2-7, with 9 bases that match TRBD2. The CDR3 loop spans 14 amino acids. Germline V lookup: CDR1 SNHLY, CDR2 FYNNEI. The V and J ends lost 2 bases and 12 bases, in that order; junction bases with no gene match: 11. CDR3 DNA: TGTGCCAGCAGTGAACACCTAGCGGGACCTCTTCCGTACTTC. This sequence encodes CASSEHLAGPLPYF.

The chain combines TRBV5-6 with TRBJ1-2; D unresolved. Trimming cost V 2 bases and J 6 bases, with 11 bases left between them. The CDR3 totals 13 residues. Looked up from germline, CDR1 is SGHDT and CDR2 is YYEEEE. The DNA for the CDR3 is TGTGCCAGCAGCTTACGGTGGCCGGATGGCTACACCTTC. This gives the protein CASSLRWPDGYTF.

The table lists this clonotype with a count of one. J is TRBJ2-7 and V is TRBV6-2 or TRBV6-3, with a possible D match to TRBD1 (6 bases). Germline lookup yields CDR1 MNHEY and CDR2 SVGEGT. The germline V and J ends were trimmed by 3 bases and 0 bases, with 12 bases remaining between them. The CDR3 covers 15 residues. DNA for the CDR3: TGTGCCAGCAGTTATCCGACAGGAAACTCCTACGAGCAGTACTTC. Translation gives CASSYPTGNSYEQYF.

The chain is built from TRBV19 and TRBJ1-2; 9 nucleotides line up with TRBD1. With 8 bases clipped from V and 4 bases from J, the junction kept 5 bases outside the gene matches. Looked up from germline, CDR1 is LNHDA and CDR2 is SQIVND (reference sequence). This CDR3 comprises 13 residues. The CDR3 nucleotides read TGTGCCAGTCGAAGGGACAGGGTCTATGGCTACACCTTC. Its translation is CASRRDRVYGYTF.

The rearrangement uses TRBV7-2 and TRBJ1-4; D gene ambiguous. The CDR3 is 15 amino acids. Per germline, CDR1 SGHTA and CDR2 FQGNSA. V was cut by 4 bases and J by 0 bases, with 9 bases left in between. For the CDR3, the DNA is TGTGCCAGCAGCTCTCGTCTCACAACTAATGAAAAACTGTTTTTT. Its protein product is CASSSRLTTNEKLFF.

J is TRBJ1-2 and V is TRBV2; TRBD1 might be the D (5 bases). CDR1 SNHLY and CDR2 FYNNEI come from the germline V gene. This CDR3 has 15 amino acids. The ends were cut back, 8 bases at V and 8 bases at J, with 24 bases in the middle. This CDR3 reads CASGGTRGTKKGYTF. CDR3 in DNA: TGTGCCAGCGGCGGTACCCGGGGCACCAAAAAAGGCTACACCTTC.

This sequence joins TRBV3-1 and TRBJ2-3, with a possible D match to TRBD2 (5 bases). CDR3 size: 14 residues. CDR1 is LGHDT, CDR2 YNNKEL, per germline (reference sequence). V lost 1 base to trimming and J lost 6 bases, with 11 bases between them. CDR3 loop: CASSQVSRADTQYF. In DNA form, the CDR3 reads TGTGCCAGCAGCCAAGTTTCGCGGGCGGATACGCAGTATTTT.

The table lists this clonotype with many counts. The junction shows a germline mismatch at one end, possibly a read error. V gene TRBV5-1 combines with J gene TRBJ2-1, with D possibly being TRBD1 (6 bases). CDR1 and CDR2 from the germline V gene are SGHRS and YFSETQ. There are 13 residues in the CDR3. CDR3 region: CASRLGAGNEQFF. CDR3 coding DNA: TGCGCCAGCAGATTGGGGGCCGGCAATGAGCAGTTCTTC.

This clonotype was observed once. Since a much larger clone is just one base distant, this may be a read error. The chain employs TRBV5-6 and TRBJ2-3; D gene ambiguous. The CDR3 is made up of 15 amino acids. Germline values: CDR1 SGHDT, CDR2 YYEEEE. The CDR3 is CASSLAHQIRDTRYF. The CDR3 DNA sequence: TGTGCCAGCAGCTTGGCCCACCAAATAAGAGATACGCGGTATTTT.

V is TRBV3-1 and J is TRBJ2-1, with 11 bases that match TRBD2. V gave up 4 bases and J gave up 0 bases; unmatched junction bases: 5. This CDR3 region has 17 residues. Germline lookup yields CDR1 LGHDT and CDR2 YNNKEL (reference sequence). This CDR3 reads CASSRRLAGISYNEQFF. The DNA for the CDR3 is TGTGCCAGCAGCCGGAGACTAGCGGGGATCTCCTACAATGAGCAGTTCTTC.

This clonotype was detected many times. V usage is TRBV20-1 and J usage is TRBJ2-3; 15 bases are shared with TRBD2. The CDR3 consists of 16 residues. After removal of 5 bases from V and 5 bases from J, the junction contained 8 bases not matched to a gene. In germline, CDR1 is DFQATT, CDR2 SNEGSKA (reference sequence). The CDR3 region has the DNA TGCAGTGCTCTACCGGGACTAGCGGGGGGAGGAGATACGCAGTATTTT. This sequence encodes CSALPGLAGGGDTQYF.

The genes are TRBV12-3 or TRBV12-4 and TRBJ1-6, with TRBD1 identical over 8 bases. The CDR3 has 14 residues. J was trimmed by 13 bases and V by 7 bases; bases with no gene match: 12. CDR3 DNA: TGTGCCAGCATCAGAACAGGGGGTACCGTTCCCCTCCACTTT. It translates to CASIRTGGTVPLHF.

The gene calls are TRBV20-1 and TRBJ2-3; D is perhaps TRBD1 (5 bases). Germline assignment: CDR1 DFQATT and CDR2 SNEGSKA (reference sequence). CDR3 length: 14 amino acids. V was pared by 2 bases and J by 5 bases, with 14 bases between. CDR3 protein: CSARIGASVDTQYF. CDR3 DNA: TGCAGTGCTAGAATAGGGGCGTCGGTAGATACGCAGTATTTT.

Remarks on this clonotype: A much larger clone differs by one base, so this may be a read error. This chain connects TRBV29-1 to TRBJ2-3; weak D call: TRBD1 (5 bases). CDR3 length: 12 residues. Germline V gene sequence: CDR1 SQVTM, CDR2 ANQGSEA. The CDR3 DNA is TGCAGCGTGATGGAGTTCACAGGTACGCAGTATTTT. Translated: CSVMEFTGTQYF.

This clonotype has just a few counts. The J gene is TRBJ1-1, the V gene TRBV6-5, with unresolved D. This CDR3 comprises 13 residues. Germline V gives CDR1 MNHEY, CDR2 SVGAGI. V lost 2 bases to trimming and J lost 4 bases, with 8 bases between them. CDR3 DNA sequence: TGTGCCAGCAGTTACCCCCTAAGCACTGAAGCTTTCTTT. Encoded protein: CASSYPLSTEAFF.